The clone carrying this T cell receptor beta chain was observed a handful of times. This sample is drawn from a study of regulatory T cells in long-lasting Graves disease. CDR1 SGHRS and CDR2 YFSETQ come from the germline V gene. The CDR3 has 15 residues. The junction had 1 base not matched to a gene; V was cut back by 0 bases and J by 0 bases. Construction of TCR beta libraries relied on iRepertoire HTBI primers and on Arm-PCR targeting CDR3 regions. TCRdb passed the multiplex PCR reads through MiXCR, listing each CDR3 protein once. The table has 550,000 to 650,000 distinct CDR3 sequences, about 15% seen once; the top ten hold about 12%. The sample's time point: newly diagnosed GD, antithyroid drugs for less than 3 months. Scientists built the TCR library using RNA that was extracted from PBMCs. Separately, the same data were catalogued under a study of T cells in Graves' hyperthyroidism and ophthalmopathy. That paper notes: Graves' hyperthyroidism was deemed stable given no ophthalmopathy progression within 18 months. Used for diagnoses were clinical symptoms, serum thyroxine and TRAb, thyroid ultrasound and orbital computed tomography. A first-round RT-PCR of the TCR CDR3 used the HTBI primer set. Most clonotypes expanded in thyroid above 0.001 were likewise present in blood.

The sequenced sample was peripheral blood mononuclear cells (PBMCs), obtained at new diagnosis, from a patient treated with antithyroid drugs. The sequence came from a man in his late teens or twenties with Graves disease. The rearrangement joins TRBV5-1 to TRBJ2-5; the match to TRBD2 covers 8 bases. In nucleotides, the CDR3 is TGCGCCAGCAGCTTGGATAGCGGGAACCAAGAGACCCAGTACTTC. This translates into CASSLDSGNQETQYF. Full variable domain (rest looked up from reference TRBV5-1 and TRBJ2-5): KAGVTQTPRYLIKTRGQQVTLSCSPISGHRSVSWYQQTPGQGLQFLFEYFSETQRNKGNFPGRFSGRQFSNSRSEMNVSTLELGDSALYLCASSLDSGNQETQYFGPGTRLLVL.